A selection of T cell receptor beta chains follows, all from one sample in a study of CD8 T cells in ankylosing spondylitis. MiXCR was run by TCRdb on the 5' RACE reads, yielding one entry per CDR3 protein. Of around 300,000 distinct CDR3 sequences in the sample, about 20% were seen once. Sequencing was done on a sample of blood, either unsorted or a sorted T cell fraction (not recorded which). Receptors were obtained from a female donor with ankylosing spondylitis or in good health (not recorded which). The CDR3 runs from the conserved cysteine through the conserved F or W. A D gene is named only where the DNA matches it firmly. Where a row states a size, it is once, few, many or the class of an expanded clone; other rows omit it.

CDR3aa: CAISGQGEAFF; CDR3nt: TGTGCCATCAGTGGACAGGGTGAAGCTTTCTTT; abundance: few; len: 11; j_gene: TRBJ1-1; d_gene: TRBD1; v_gene: TRBV10-3
CDR3aa: CSARERTSGRAGTDTQYF; CDR3nt: TGCAGTGCTAGAGAGCGTACTAGCGGGAGGGCCGGCACAGATACGCAGTATTTT; abundance: few; len: 18; j_gene: TRBJ2-3; d_gene: TRBD2; v_gene: TRBV20-1
CDR3aa: CASSLGPSETQYF; CDR3nt: TGTGCCAGCAGCTTGGGACCATCGGAGACCCAGTACTTC; abundance: NA; len: 13; j_gene: TRBJ2-5; d_gene: NA; v_gene: TRBV7-2
CDR3aa: CASSLVLSGGADTQYF; CDR3nt: TGCGCCAGCAGCTTAGTCCTCTCGGGAGGCGCAGATACGCAGTATTTT; abundance: NA; len: 16; j_gene: TRBJ2-3; d_gene: TRBD2; v_gene: TRBV5-1
CDR3aa: CATSGTHREKDGYTF; CDR3nt: TGTGCCACCAGTGGGACCCACAGGGAAAAGGATGGCTACACCTTC; abundance: NA; len: 15; j_gene: TRBJ1-2; d_gene: NA; v_gene: TRBV24-1
CDR3aa: CATSTEQGRGYGYTF; CDR3nt: TGTGCCACCAGCACAGAACAAGGACGAGGCTATGGCTACACCTTC; abundance: few; len: 15; j_gene: TRBJ1-2; d_gene: NA; v_gene: TRBV15
CDR3aa: CASSMWSQRYEQYF; CDR3nt: TGTGCCAGTAGTATGTGGTCCCAACGGTACGAGCAGTACTTC; abundance: NA; len: 14; j_gene: TRBJ2-7; d_gene: NA; v_gene: TRBV19
CDR3aa: CSARLAGTQSEQYF; CDR3nt: TGCAGTGCTAGACTGGCCGGGACTCAAAGCGAGCAGTACTTC; abundance: few; len: 14; j_gene: TRBJ2-7; d_gene: NA; v_gene: TRBV20-1
CDR3aa: CASSLTDTTDTQYF; CDR3nt: TGCGCCAGCAGCTTGACAGACACCACAGATACGCAGTATTTT; abundance: NA; len: 14; j_gene: TRBJ2-3; d_gene: NA; v_gene: TRBV5-1
CDR3aa: CSASEQGAGAEAFF; CDR3nt: TGCAGTGCTAGTGAACAGGGGGCGGGAGCTGAAGCTTTCTTT; abundance: NA; len: 14; j_gene: TRBJ1-1; d_gene: TRBD1; v_gene: TRBV20-1
CDR3aa: CAISKSTRGDYEQYF; CDR3nt: TGTGCCATCAGTAAGTCGACTAGGGGGGACTACGAGCAGTACTTC; abundance: few; len: 15; j_gene: TRBJ2-7; d_gene: NA; v_gene: TRBV10-3
CDR3aa: CASSLDPRGHNSPLHF; CDR3nt: TGTGCCAGCAGCTTAGATCCCAGGGGACATAATTCACCCCTCCACTTT; abundance: NA; len: 16; j_gene: TRBJ1-6; d_gene: NA; v_gene: TRBV7-2
CDR3aa: CASSFAPGQRAYEQYF; CDR3nt: TGTGCCAGCAGCTTTGCTCCGGGACAGAGAGCCTACGAGCAGTACTTC; abundance: once; len: 16; j_gene: TRBJ2-7; d_gene: TRBD1; v_gene: TRBV7-2
CDR3aa: CASSQVFPAQGRYEQYF; CDR3nt: TGCGCCAGCAGCCAAGTGTTTCCGGCGCAGGGGAGGTACGAGCAGTACTTC; abundance: NA; len: 17; j_gene: TRBJ2-7; d_gene: NA; v_gene: TRBV4-1
CDR3aa: CASSPPLGGSYNSPLHF; CDR3nt: TGTGCCAGCAGTCCACCCCTAGGGGGTTCCTATAATTCACCCCTCCACTTT; abundance: NA; len: 17; j_gene: TRBJ1-6; d_gene: NA; v_gene: TRBV28
CDR3aa: CASSILRGGGYEQYF; CDR3nt: TGTGCCAGTAGTATACTCCGAGGGGGTGGCTACGAGCAGTACTTC; abundance: few; len: 15; j_gene: TRBJ2-7; d_gene: NA; v_gene: TRBV19
CDR3aa: CAISERQKNRAITDTQYF; CDR3nt: TGTGCCATCAGTGAACGGCAGAAGAATCGAGCAATCACAGATACGCAGTATTTT; abundance: few; len: 18; j_gene: TRBJ2-3; d_gene: NA; v_gene: TRBV10-3
CDR3aa: CASSEVDEQYF; CDR3nt: TGTGCCAGCAGTGAAGTGGACGAGCAGTACTTC; abundance: few; len: 11; j_gene: TRBJ2-7; d_gene: NA; v_gene: TRBV2
CDR3aa: CASKLIGAGANVLTF; CDR3nt: TGTGCCAGCAAGTTGATAGGGGCTGGGGCCAACGTCCTGACTTTC; abundance: NA; len: 15; j_gene: TRBJ2-6; d_gene: NA; v_gene: TRBV6-5
CDR3aa: CASSPLAASYNEQFF; CDR3nt: TGTGCCAGCAGCCCCCTAGCGGCCTCCTACAATGAGCAGTTCTTC; abundance: NA; len: 15; j_gene: TRBJ2-1; d_gene: TRBD2; v_gene: TRBV7-2
CDR3aa: CASGDRRGGTYEQYF; CDR3nt: TGTGCCAGCGGGGACAGAAGGGGTGGGACCTACGAGCAGTACTTC; abundance: many; len: 15; j_gene: TRBJ2-7; d_gene: TRBD1; v_gene: TRBV6-1
CDR3aa: CASSNSADTQYF; CDR3nt: TGTGCCAGCAGCAATAGTGCCGATACGCAGTATTTT; abundance: NA; len: 12; j_gene: TRBJ2-3; d_gene: NA; v_gene: TRBV6-2/TRBV6-3
CDR3aa: CASSHITSGRWGDTQYF; CDR3nt: TGTGCCAGCAGCCATATTACAAGCGGGAGGTGGGGAGATACGCAGTATTTT; abundance: few; len: 17; j_gene: TRBJ2-3; d_gene: TRBD2; v_gene: TRBV7-6
CDR3aa: CASSQDLPVNTEAFF; CDR3nt: TGCGCCAGCAGCCAAGATCTGCCGGTGAACACTGAAGCTTTCTTT; abundance: few; len: 15; j_gene: TRBJ1-1; d_gene: NA; v_gene: TRBV4-3
CDR3aa: CASSTTGADEKLFF; CDR3nt: TGTGCCAGCAGCACCACGGGGGCGGATGAAAAACTGTTTTTT; abundance: NA; len: 14; j_gene: TRBJ1-4; d_gene: NA; v_gene: TRBV7-3
CDR3aa: CATSLWTSGQETQYF; CDR3nt: TGTGCCACCAGCCTCTGGACTAGCGGCCAAGAGACCCAGTACTTC; abundance: few; len: 15; j_gene: TRBJ2-5; d_gene: TRBD2; v_gene: TRBV15
CDR3aa: CASSPGLAGGKDEQYF; CDR3nt: TGTGCCAGCAGTCCGGGACTAGCCGGGGGAAAAGACGAGCAGTACTTC; abundance: NA; len: 16; j_gene: TRBJ2-7; d_gene: TRBD2; v_gene: TRBV6-2/TRBV6-3
CDR3aa: CASSLYGGATDTQYF; CDR3nt: TGCGCCAGCAGCTTGTATGGGGGGGCCACAGATACGCAGTATTTT; abundance: NA; len: 15; j_gene: TRBJ2-3; d_gene: NA; v_gene: TRBV5-1
CDR3aa: CASSFRTGVEEQYF; CDR3nt: TGTGCCAGCAGCTTCCGGACAGGGGTTGAGGAGCAGTACTTC; abundance: few; len: 14; j_gene: TRBJ2-7; d_gene: TRBD1; v_gene: TRBV13
CDR3aa: CASSMTGLKGTEAFF; CDR3nt: TGTGCCAGCAGCATGACCGGACTTAAGGGTACTGAAGCTTTCTTT; abundance: few; len: 15; j_gene: TRBJ1-1; d_gene: NA; v_gene: TRBV5-6
CDR3aa: CASSRLADTYNEQFF; CDR3nt: TGTGCCAGCAGCCGACTAGCCGACACCTACAATGAGCAGTTCTTC; abundance: NA; len: 15; j_gene: TRBJ2-1; d_gene: TRBD2; v_gene: TRBV5-6
CDR3aa: CASGGLAGGGDTQYF; CDR3nt: TGTGCCAGCGGCGGACTAGCGGGAGGTGGAGATACGCAGTATTTT; abundance: few; len: 15; j_gene: TRBJ2-3; d_gene: TRBD2; v_gene: TRBV6-1
CDR3aa: CASSSAGGRNGYTF; CDR3nt: TGTGCCAGCAGCTCGGCGGGGGGAAGAAATGGCTACACCTTC; abundance: NA; len: 14; j_gene: TRBJ1-2; d_gene: NA; v_gene: TRBV7-9
CDR3aa: CASYKRESYNEQFF; CDR3nt: TGTGCCAGCTACAAGCGGGAATCCTACAATGAGCAGTTCTTC; abundance: few; len: 14; j_gene: TRBJ2-1; d_gene: TRBD2; v_gene: TRBV18
CDR3aa: CSGQVFGTEAFF; CDR3nt: TGCAGCGGACAAGTTTTTGGCACTGAAGCTTTCTTT; abundance: many; len: 12; j_gene: TRBJ1-1; d_gene: NA; v_gene: TRBV29-1
CDR3aa: CASRRGTTPGTQYF; CDR3nt: TGTGCCAGCAGACGTGGGACGACCCCGGGGACCCAGTACTTC; abundance: NA; len: 14; j_gene: TRBJ2-5; d_gene: NA; v_gene: TRBV6-2/TRBV6-3
CDR3aa: CASSPQVADSEQYF; CDR3nt: TGCGCCAGCAGCCCGCAAGTCGCGGACAGCGAGCAGTACTTC; abundance: NA; len: 14; j_gene: TRBJ2-7; d_gene: NA; v_gene: TRBV5-1
CDR3aa: CASSLRSSGVEQETQYF; CDR3nt: TGTGCCAGCTCACTACGAAGTAGCGGAGTTGAACAAGAGACCCAGTACTTC; abundance: NA; len: 17; j_gene: TRBJ2-5; d_gene: NA; v_gene: TRBV18
CDR3aa: CASSQAGQIRTLSYTF; CDR3nt: TGTGCCAGCAGCCAAGCGGGACAGATAAGAACATTGAGCTACACCTTC; abundance: NA; len: 16; j_gene: TRBJ1-2; d_gene: TRBD1; v_gene: TRBV14
CDR3aa: CASSQGMRSGDTIYF; CDR3nt: TGCGCCAGCAGCCAAGGAATGCGGAGCGGCGACACCATATATTTT; abundance: few; len: 15; j_gene: TRBJ1-3; d_gene: NA; v_gene: TRBV4-3
CDR3aa: CASHDPNYEQYF; CDR3nt: TGTGCCAGCCATGACCCCAACTACGAGCAGTACTTC; abundance: many; len: 12; j_gene: TRBJ2-7; d_gene: NA; v_gene: TRBV6-2/TRBV6-3
CDR3aa: CASSLNWGETQYF; CDR3nt: TGTGCCAGCAGCTTAAACTGGGGTGAGACCCAGTACTTC; abundance: many; len: 13; j_gene: TRBJ2-5; d_gene: NA; v_gene: TRBV7-2
CDR3aa: CASSLDRVLGEQFF; CDR3nt: TGCGCCAGCAGCCTGGACAGGGTATTGGGTGAGCAGTTCTTC; abundance: many; len: 14; j_gene: TRBJ2-1; d_gene: TRBD1; v_gene: TRBV5-1
CDR3aa: CASSLQAGGYNEQFF; CDR3nt: TGTGCTAGCAGCTTACAAGCGGGAGGGTACAATGAGCAGTTCTTC; abundance: NA; len: 15; j_gene: TRBJ2-1; d_gene: TRBD2; v_gene: TRBV7-7
CDR3aa: CASSLVSDSGEQFF; CDR3nt: TGCGCCAGCAGCTTGGTATCGGACAGCGGTGAGCAGTTCTTC; abundance: many; len: 14; j_gene: TRBJ2-1; d_gene: NA; v_gene: TRBV5-1
CDR3aa: CASSQGLLETQYF; CDR3nt: TGTGCCAGCAGCCAAGGACTATTGGAGACCCAGTACTTC; abundance: NA; len: 13; j_gene: TRBJ2-5; d_gene: NA; v_gene: TRBV4-2
CDR3aa: CASSPQGVGIGNEQFF; CDR3nt: TGCGCCAGCAGCCCTCAAGGGGTAGGGATCGGGAATGAGCAGTTCTTC; abundance: once; len: 16; j_gene: TRBJ2-1; d_gene: NA; v_gene: TRBV4-1
CDR3aa: CASSGSPPGELFF; CDR3nt: TGTGCCAGCAGTGGTAGCCCACCCGGGGAGCTGTTTTTT; abundance: NA; len: 13; j_gene: TRBJ2-2; d_gene: NA; v_gene: TRBV6-2/TRBV6-3
CDR3aa: CASSLGGGYEQYF; CDR3nt: TGTGCCAGCAGTCTCGGGGGGGGATACGAGCAGTACTTC; abundance: many; len: 13; j_gene: TRBJ2-7; d_gene: TRBD2; v_gene: TRBV12-3/TRBV12-4
CDR3aa: CSAVQGNGYNEQFF; CDR3nt: TGCAGTGCCGTTCAGGGGAATGGGTACAATGAGCAGTTCTTC; abundance: few; len: 14; j_gene: TRBJ2-1; d_gene: NA; v_gene: TRBV20-1
CDR3aa: CASSQDKTSRDKLFGELFF; CDR3nt: TGTGCCAGCAGCCAAGATAAAACTTCCCGGGACAAGCTTTTTGGGGAGCTGTTTTTT; abundance: NA; len: 19; j_gene: TRBJ2-2; d_gene: NA; v_gene: TRBV3-1
CDR3aa: CASSVSPGRGLAGGRGTDTQYF; CDR3nt: TGTGCCAGCAGTGTGAGCCCCGGACGGGGACTAGCGGGAGGCCGGGGCACAGATACGCAGTATTTT; abundance: NA; len: 22; j_gene: TRBJ2-3; d_gene: TRBD2; v_gene: TRBV2
CDR3aa: CASSQDAGLTDNEQFF; CDR3nt: TGCGCCAGCAGCCAAGATGCGGGACTTACTGACAATGAGCAGTTCTTC; abundance: many; len: 16; j_gene: TRBJ2-1; d_gene: NA; v_gene: TRBV4-3
CDR3aa: CASRVGSTGELFF; CDR3nt: TGTGCCAGCAGGGTCGGGAGTACCGGGGAGCTGTTTTTT; abundance: NA; len: 13; j_gene: TRBJ2-2; d_gene: NA; v_gene: TRBV7-9
CDR3aa: CSASPGGGIAQYF; CDR3nt: TGCAGTGCTAGCCCCGGAGGTGGGATAGCGCAGTATTTT; abundance: few; len: 13; j_gene: TRBJ2-3; d_gene: NA; v_gene: TRBV20-1